The 21 T cell receptor beta chains reported below all come from one sample, sequenced in a study of blood T cell repertoires in COVID-19. Clones were read by immunoSEQ multiplex PCR, and TCRdb kept only the in-frame ones, dropping some. Seen here are over 150,000 clones, roughly 84% observed once, and the top ten hold less than 8%. The sequencing sample was made of peripheral blood. Every receptor here comes from an elderly man with COVID-19, enrolled during active disease.

V gene TRBV18 combines with J gene TRBJ1-1; D is unresolved. The ends were cut back, 2 bases at V and 4 bases at J, with 11 bases in the middle. There are 14 residues in the CDR3. CDR1 is KGHSH and CDR2 is LQKENI in the germline V gene. CDR3 nucleotide sequence: TGTGCCAGCTCACCAGAGACGGTAGCCACTGAAGCTTTCTTT. The encoded protein is CASSPETVATEAFF. The variable domain in full, completed from reference TRBV18 and TRBJ1-1, reads NAGVMQNPRHLVRRRGQEARLRCSPMKGHSHVYWYRQLPEEGLKFMVYLQKENIIDESGMPKERFSAEFPKEGPSILRIQQVVRGDSAAYFCASSPETVATEAFFGQGTRLTVV.

The rearrangement joins TRBV10-3 to TRBJ1-4; 7 nucleotides agree with TRBD1. Germline V CDR1 and CDR2: ENHRY, SYGVKD. Trimming took 6 bases from V and 4 from J; bases not matched to a gene: 2. This CDR3 spans 13 amino acids. The CDR3, as DNA: TGTGCCATCAGGGACAGGATTAATGAAAAACTGTTTTTT. This codes for CAIRDRINEKLFF.

The chain joins TRBV7-2 to TRBJ1-4; 7 positions agree with TRBD1. In germline, CDR1 is SGHTA, CDR2 FQGNSA. V was clipped by 5 bases and J by 5 bases; unmatched bases: 14. This CDR3 has 17 residues. The CDR3 protein is CASSQGGASRDNEKLFF. CDR3 coding DNA: TGTGCCAGCAGCCAGGGGGGAGCTTCAAGAGACAATGAAAAACTGTTTTTT. Drawing the rest from reference TRBV7-2 and TRBJ1-4, the complete variable domain is GAGVSQSPSNKVTEKGKDVELRCDPISGHTALYWYRQSLGQGLEFLIYFQGNSAPDKSGLPSDRFSAERTGGSVSTLTIQRTQQEDSAVYLCASSQGGASRDNEKLFFGSGTQLSVL.

The chain has TRBV19 and TRBJ1-4, with 11 bases matching TRBD1. There are 15 residues in the CDR3. V lost 5 bases, J lost 8 bases, and 7 bases stayed unmatched. The V gene's germline CDR1 is LNHDA and CDR2 SQIVND (reference sequence). In DNA form, the CDR3 reads TGTGCCAGTAGTGCCAGGACAGGGGGCCGAGAAAAACTGTTTTTT. This gives the protein CASSARTGGREKLFF.

Of note for this clone: Within the sample, other DNA sequences also encode this same CDR3. The chain is built from TRBV11-2 and TRBJ2-1; 7 bases fit TRBD2. Germline V gene sequence: CDR1 SGHAT, CDR2 FQNNGV. Trimming removed 1 base from V and 1 base from J; junction bases left unmatched: 1. The CDR3 covers 15 residues. The CDR3 loop reads CASSLGGGSYNEQFF. The CDR3 DNA follows: TGTGCCAGCAGCTTAGGGGGGGGTTCCTACAATGAGCAGTTCTTC.

The chain recombines TRBV18 with TRBJ2-2; D is unresolved. This CDR3 is built from 14 residues. V shed 3 bases and J shed 0 bases, with 5 bases lying between them. Germline loops: CDR1 KGHSH, CDR2 LQKENI. The CDR3 DNA follows: TGTGCCAGCTCACCCCGGGCGAACACCGGGGAGCTGTTTTTT. Translation: CASSPRANTGELFF. Based on the CDR3 plus reference TRBV18 and TRBJ2-2, the full variable domain is NAGVMQNPRHLVRRRGQEARLRCSPMKGHSHVYWYRQLPEEGLKFMVYLQKENIIDESGMPKERFSAEFPKEGPSILRIQQVVRGDSAAYFCASSPRANTGELFFGEGSRLTVL.

The rearrangement joins TRBV5-1 to TRBJ1-1, with 7 bases fitting TRBD1. The germline CDR1 and CDR2 sequences are SGHRS and YFSETQ. The CDR3 has 15 amino acids. The V gene end was trimmed by 1 base and the J gene end by 3 bases; junction bases not matched to a gene: 6. CDR3 protein: CASSLRSQGDTEAFF. In DNA, the CDR3 is TGCGCCAGCAGCTTGCGTTCCCAGGGGGACACTGAAGCTTTCTTT.

The genes are TRBV4-2 and TRBJ2-2; D remains ambiguous. Trimming shortened V by 2 bases and J by 1 base, and 14 bases separated the two germline ends. CDR1 and CDR2 (germline): LGHNA, YNFKEQ. The CDR3 extends over 17 amino acids. CDR3 sequence reads: CASSQLSGSRNTGELFF. CDR3 coding DNA: TGTGCCAGCAGCCAATTATCCGGGTCTAGGAACACCGGGGAGCTGTTTTTT.

V gene TRBV12-5 combines with J gene TRBJ1-4; D is perhaps TRBD1 (6 bases). This CDR3 contains 15 residues. CDR1 and CDR2 from the germline V gene are LGHNT and FRNRAP. V dropped 1 base and J dropped 3 bases, with 9 bases sitting between them. The CDR3, as DNA: TGTGCTAGTGGTTTGGGGGGGCCGTCTAATGAAAAACTGTTTTTT. This encodes CASGLGGPSNEKLFF.

This clone was observed a few times. The chain links TRBV6-5 to TRBJ1-5; maybe TRBD1 (6 bases). Between the trimmed V and J ends, which lost 6 bases and 7 bases, there was a span of 13 bases. The germline V gene encodes CDR1 MNHEY and CDR2 SVGAGI. This CDR3 has 13 amino acids. The CDR3 nucleotides are TGTGCCAGCAGCAGGACAGCTGGGCAGCCCCAGCATTTT. Encoded protein: CASSRTAGQPQHF.

The CDR3: CASSQGSAPGNEQFF. The CDR3 region has the DNA TGTGCCAGCAGCCAGGGGAGTGCCCCCGGCAATGAGCAGTTCTTC. The chain uses TRBV3-1 (or the pseudogene TRBV3-2) and TRBJ2-1; weak D call: TRBD2 (5 bases). The V end was cut by 3 bases, the J end by 6 bases, with 15 bases between. This CDR3 is built from 15 residues. Germline V gives CDR1 LGHDT, CDR2 YNNKEL (reference sequence).

Only a few counts were recorded for this clone. The chain recombines TRBV6-5 with TRBJ2-4; D may be TRBD1 (6 bases). The germline V gene encodes CDR1 MNHEY and CDR2 SVGAGI. V lost 6 bases and J lost 0, with 9 bases in between. The CDR3 spans 14 residues. CDR3 bases: TGTGCCAGCAGGGACAGCTTAGCCAAAAACATTCAGTACTTC. This sequence encodes CASRDSLAKNIQYF.

In nucleotides, the CDR3 is TGTGCCAGCTCACCTCGTAACCTAATGAACACCGGGGAGCTGTTTTTT. The encoded protein is CASSPRNLMNTGELFF. V and J are TRBV18 and TRBJ2-2; no clear D gene. Germline V gene lookup returns CDR1 KGHSH and CDR2 LQKENI. V lost 3 bases and J lost 1, with 12 bases in between. The CDR3 has 16 amino acids.

This chain joins TRBV5-6 and TRBJ2-4; TRBD2 matches 10 bases. The V gene's germline CDR1 is SGHDT and CDR2 YYEEEE. The CDR3 runs 16 residues. The V gene end was trimmed by 2 bases and the J gene end by 0 bases; junction bases not matched to a gene: 2. CDR3 in amino acids: CASSLLAGKAKNIQYF. In DNA, the CDR3 is TGTGCCAGCAGCTTACTAGCGGGGAAAGCCAAAAACATTCAGTACTTC. Filled out from reference TRBV5-6 and TRBJ2-4, the complete variable domain reads DAGVTQSPTHLIKTRGQQVTLRCSPKSGHDTVSWYQQALGQGPQFIFQYYEEEERQRGNFPDRFSGHQFPNYSSELNVNALLLGDSALYLCASSLLAGKAKNIQYFGAGTRLSVL.

The chain is built from TRBV7-2 and TRBJ2-3, with a possible D match to TRBD2 (5 bases). This CDR3 has 16 amino acids. From germline, CDR1 is SGHTA and CDR2 FQGNSA. The V gene lost 0 bases and the J gene lost 3 bases, with 13 bases spanning the gap. The CDR3 coding sequence is TGTGCCAGCAGCTTAGCGTCACTAGTTCGTACAGATACGCAGTATTTT. This sequence encodes CASSLASLVRTDTQYF.

The chain combines TRBV5-1 with TRBJ2-1; 9 nucleotides match TRBD2. V trimming: 1 base; J trimming: 4 bases; junction bases outside the gene matches: 9. This CDR3 comprises 17 residues. The V gene's germline CDR1 is SGHRS and CDR2 YFSETQ. CDR3 region: CASSLLYQRGDYNEQFF. The CDR3, as DNA: TGCGCCAGCAGCTTGCTTTACCAGCGGGGGGATTACAATGAGCAGTTCTTC.

The chain joins TRBV3-1 (or the pseudogene TRBV3-2) to TRBJ2-3; weak D call: TRBD2 (6 bases). The CDR3 sequence is 17 residues long. From germline, CDR1 is LGHDT and CDR2 YNNKEL (reference sequence). The V end was cut by 5 bases, the J end by 0 bases, with 18 bases between. The CDR3 loop is CASSKAMAGTSTDTQYF. CDR3 DNA sequence: TGTGCCAGCAGCAAAGCGATGGCGGGGACTAGCACAGATACGCAGTATTTT.

This chain connects TRBV5-1 to TRBJ1-3; maybe TRBD1 (6 bases). Trimming left V 4 bases short and J 4 bases short, with 9 bases between. Germline V gives CDR1 SGHRS, CDR2 YFSETQ. This CDR3 is built from 13 residues. The CDR3 loop reads CASSGGQGNTIYF. The DNA of the CDR3 is TGCGCCAGCAGCGGCGGACAGGGAAACACCATATATTTT.

The V gene is TRBV6-5, the J gene TRBJ1-5; the match to TRBD1 covers 9 bases. Germline CDR1 reads MNHEY; CDR2 reads SVGAGI. V was pared by 4 bases and J by 2 bases, with 3 bases of the junction left unmatched. The CDR3 spans 15 residues. The CDR3 loop reads CASSLDRGGNQPQHF. CDR3 nucleotides: TGTGCCAGCAGTTTGGACAGGGGCGGCAATCAGCCCCAGCATTTT.

About this clone itself: In the same sample, other DNA sequences code for this CDR3. The V and J genes are TRBV6-6 and TRBJ1-1, with D possibly matching TRBD1 (5 bases). CDR3 length equals 13 residues. CDR1 MNHNY and CDR2 SVGAGI come from the germline V gene (reference sequence). V dropped 4 bases and J dropped 2 bases, with 8 bases sitting between them. The CDR3 loop reads CASSSRGNTEAFF. Written as DNA, the CDR3 is TGTGCCAGCAGTTCTAGGGGAAACACTGAAGCTTTCTTT.

The chain employs TRBV23-1 and TRBJ1-2, with unresolved D. TRBV23-1 falls under the ORF class, with uncertain function. V was shortened by 7 bases and J by 8 bases, with 23 bases between the two germline ends. This CDR3 contains 15 residues. CDR3 region: CASTKPTAGRRGYTF. CDR3 nucleotides: TGCGCCAGCACCAAACCGACGGCAGGACGGAGGGGCTACACCTTC.